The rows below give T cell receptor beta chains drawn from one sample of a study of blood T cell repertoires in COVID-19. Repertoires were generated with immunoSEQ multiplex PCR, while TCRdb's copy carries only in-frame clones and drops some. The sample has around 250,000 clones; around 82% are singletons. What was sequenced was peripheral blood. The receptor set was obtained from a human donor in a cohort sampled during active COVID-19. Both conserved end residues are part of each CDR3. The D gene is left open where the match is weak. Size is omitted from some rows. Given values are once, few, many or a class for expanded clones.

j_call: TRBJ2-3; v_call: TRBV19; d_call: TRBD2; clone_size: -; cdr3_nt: TGTGCCAGTAGTATAGGTAGGAGCGGGAGTACCGATACGCAGTATTTT; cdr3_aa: CASSIGRSGSTDTQYF
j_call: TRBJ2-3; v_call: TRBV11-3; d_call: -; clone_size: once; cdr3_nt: TGTGCCAGCAGCTTACAAGGGAGCGTATCAGATACGCAGTATTTT; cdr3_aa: CASSLQGSVSDTQYF
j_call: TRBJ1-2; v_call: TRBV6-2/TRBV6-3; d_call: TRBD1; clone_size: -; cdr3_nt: TGTGCCAGCAGTGAGCGACAGGGGGATGGCTACACCTTC; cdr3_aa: CASSERQGDGYTF
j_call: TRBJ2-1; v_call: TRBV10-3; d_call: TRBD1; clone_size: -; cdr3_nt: TGTGCCATCAGTGGCTCCCGGGACAGGGGTAATGAGCAGTTCTTC; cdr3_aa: CAISGSRDRGNEQFF
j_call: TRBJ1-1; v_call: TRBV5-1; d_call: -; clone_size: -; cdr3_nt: TGCGCCAGCAGCCTGGGGAGGGACTCTGAAGCTTTCTTT; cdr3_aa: CASSLGRDSEAFF
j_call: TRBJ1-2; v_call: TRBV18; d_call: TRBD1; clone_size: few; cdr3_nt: TGTGCCAGCTCACCACGGGTCACACAGGGGGAAGGAGGCTACACCTTC; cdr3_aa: CASSPRVTQGEGGYTF
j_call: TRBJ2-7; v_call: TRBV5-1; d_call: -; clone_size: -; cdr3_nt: TGCGCCAGCAGCTTAGGTGTTAAGGGGAATGAGCCCTACGAGCAGTACTTC; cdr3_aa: CASSLGVKGNEPYEQYF
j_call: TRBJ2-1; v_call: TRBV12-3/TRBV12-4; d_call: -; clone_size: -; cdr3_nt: TGTGCCAGCAGGCCCCGCCGGCGGGGAGGGCAGTTCTTC; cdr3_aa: CASRPRRRGGQFF
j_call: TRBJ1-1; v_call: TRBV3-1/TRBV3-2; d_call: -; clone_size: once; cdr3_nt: TGTGCCAGCAGCCAAGACTCGAGGAACACTGAAGCTTTCTTT; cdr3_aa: CASSQDSRNTEAFF
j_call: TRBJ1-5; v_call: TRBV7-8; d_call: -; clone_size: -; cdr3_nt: TGTGCCAGCAGCTTACAGACAGACAATCAGCCCCAGCATTTT; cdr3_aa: CASSLQTDNQPQHF
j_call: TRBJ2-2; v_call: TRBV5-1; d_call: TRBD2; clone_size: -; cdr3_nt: TGCGCCAGCAGCTTCCTCCTAGCGGGCCGGACGAACACCGGGGAGCTGTTTTTT; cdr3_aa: CASSFLLAGRTNTGELFF
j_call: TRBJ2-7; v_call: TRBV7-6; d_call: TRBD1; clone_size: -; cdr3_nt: TGTGCCAGCAGCCCCCAGGCACAGACAGGGGACGAGCAGTACTTC; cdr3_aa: CASSPQAQTGDEQYF
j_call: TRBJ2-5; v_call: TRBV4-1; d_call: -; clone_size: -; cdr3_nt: TGCGCCAGCAGCCAAGATCGGGTCCGGGAGACCCAGTACTTC; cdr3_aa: CASSQDRVRETQYF
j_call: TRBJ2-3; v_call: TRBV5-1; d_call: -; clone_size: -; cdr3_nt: TGCGCCAGCAGCCCGGACTTACGCCACACAGATACGCAGTATTTT; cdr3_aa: CASSPDLRHTDTQYF